The 26 T cell receptor beta chains below come from one sample, sequenced in a study of T-cell memory formation after mild COVID-19. MiXCR was run by TCRdb on the 5' RACE reads, yielding one entry per CDR3 protein. The sample comprises roughly 280,000 distinct CDR3 sequences, roughly 8.2% of which are singletons, and approximately 22% rests with the top ten. Sequences were obtained from PBMCs or a T cell subset sorted from them (not recorded which). The source is a man younger than 35 who had mild COVID-19 (a few samples of this study predate the infection). Cell type and time point are not known.

This clonotype was seen a few times. This chain links TRBV27 with TRBJ2-3, with 10 bases aligning to TRBD1. The ends lost 9 bases at V and 5 bases at J; junction bases unmatched: 17. There are 17 residues in the CDR3. Germline V lookup: CDR1 MNHEY, CDR2 SMNVEV (reference sequence). The CDR3 DNA is TGTGCCAGTTGGAAAGCCCGGGACAGGGGTGATGGAGATACGCAGTATTTT. It is translated as CASWKARDRGDGDTQYF.

This clonotype was seen a handful of times. This chain uses TRBV7-2 with TRBJ2-1; D remains unclear. This CDR3 has 13 residues. V was trimmed by 5 bases and J by 7 bases, leaving 12 bases between them. The V gene's germline CDR1 is SGHTA and CDR2 FQGNSA. Written as DNA, the CDR3 is TGTGCCAGCAGCCGGCCGGAACTAAATGAGCAGTTCTTC. Encoded protein: CASSRPELNEQFF.

This clonotype showed up many times. This sequence joins TRBV6-5 and TRBJ1-3; D gene unclear. The V end lost 2 bases, the J end lost 4 bases, and 0 bases lay between the germline ends. CDR1 and CDR2 from the germline V gene are MNHEY and SVGAGI. This CDR3 has 11 residues. In DNA form, the CDR3 reads TGTGCCAGCAGTTACGGAAACACCATATATTTT. Residues: CASSYGNTIYF.

This clonotype has more than one count but fewer than ten. This chain joins TRBV12-3 or TRBV12-4 and TRBJ2-1, with D perhaps matching TRBD2 (6 bases). Trimming pared 7 bases from V and 6 bases from J, leaving 16 bases between. This CDR3 has 14 amino acids. The CDR3 bases are TGTGCCAGCAATACCTTTGGGGGGACCAATGAGCAGTTCTTC. This encodes CASNTFGGTNEQFF.

The rearrangement joins TRBV7-9 to TRBJ2-6; the match to TRBD1 covers 9 bases. Unmatched junction bases numbered 7, after V lost 2 bases and J lost 2 bases. Germline V gives CDR1 SEHNR, CDR2 FQNEAQ (reference sequence). This CDR3 has 18 residues. Here the CDR3 reads CASSLRWDRETGANVLTF. DNA of the CDR3: TGTGCCAGCAGCTTACGCTGGGACAGGGAGACTGGGGCCAACGTCCTGACTTTC.

The table lists this clonotype with many counts. The chain combines TRBV6-2 or TRBV6-3 with TRBJ1-5; possibly TRBD1 for D (5 bases). The germline V gene encodes CDR1 MNHEY and CDR2 SVGEGT. This CDR3 spans 13 amino acids. Trimming removed 6 bases from V and 7 bases from J, with 13 bases in between. The CDR3 sequence is CASSPGAGQPQHF. CDR3 sequence (DNA): TGTGCCAGCAGCCCCGGGGCAGGGCAGCCCCAGCATTTT.

This chain links TRBV4-1 with TRBJ1-1; no firm D call. Trimming left V 1 base short and J 0 bases short, with 9 bases between. The CDR3 totals 15 residues. Germline CDR1 MGHRA, CDR2 YSYEKL. The CDR3 here is CASSQVGTMNTEAFF. DNA of the CDR3: TGCGCCAGCAGCCAAGTGGGCACCATGAACACTGAAGCTTTCTTT.

This clonotype was seen a handful of times. The chain has TRBV4-2 and TRBJ1-5; D remains ambiguous. V was shortened by 1 base and J by 2 bases, with 6 bases between the two germline ends. CDR1 and CDR2 from the germline V gene are LGHNA and YNFKEQ. The CDR3 has 14 amino acids. In nucleotides, the CDR3 is TGTGCCAGCAGCCAAGCCACAGGCAATCAGCCCCAGCATTTT. It translates to CASSQATGNQPQHF.

This rearrangement joins TRBV6-6 to TRBJ2-7; TRBD1 matches at 11 bases. V dropped 6 bases and J dropped 0; count of bases not matched to a gene: 4. The V gene's germline CDR1 is MNHNY and CDR2 SVGAGI (reference sequence). This CDR3 has 15 amino acids. The CDR3, as DNA: TGTGCCAGCAGACTCGGACAGGGGGCCTCCTACGAGCAGTACGTC. Amino acids: CASRLGQGASYEQYV.

A few counts support this clonotype. The rearrangement links TRBV6-4 to TRBJ2-1, with TRBD2 matching over 10 bases. Germline V CDR1 and CDR2: MRHNA, SNTAGT. The CDR3 loop spans 14 amino acids. With V trimmed by 3 bases and J by 10 bases, 6 bases remained unmatched. DNA for the CDR3: TGTGCCAGCAGTGAGCGAGCGGGGGGGTACGAGCAGTTCTTC. Translation: CASSERAGGYEQFF.

The CDR3 DNA follows: TGTGCCAGCAGCCAAGACGGGACAACGGGCTTCTATGGCTACACCTTC. This gives the protein CASSQDGTTGFYGYTF. The V call is TRBV6-2 or TRBV6-3, the J call TRBJ1-2; D may be TRBD1 (6 bases). CDR1 MNHEY and CDR2 SVGEGT come from the germline V gene. The V gene lost 6 bases and the J gene lost 4 bases, with 21 bases spanning the gap. There are 16 residues in the CDR3.

The V call is TRBV9, the J call TRBJ2-1; the D gene is possibly TRBD1 (6 bases). V shed 0 bases and J shed 8 bases, with 18 bases lying between them. The germline V gene encodes CDR1 SGDLS and CDR2 YYNGEE. The CDR3 is made up of 16 amino acids. CDR3 sequence: CASSVGVSLRGHEQFF. DNA of the CDR3: TGTGCCAGCAGCGTAGGGGTCTCGCTCAGGGGACATGAGCAGTTCTTC. Based on the CDR3 plus reference TRBV9 and TRBJ2-1, the full variable domain is DSGVTQTPKHLITATGQRVTLRCSPRSGDLSVYWYQQSLDQGLQFLIQYYNGEERAKGNILERFSAQQFPDLHSELNLSSLELGDSALYFCASSVGVSLRGHEQFFGPGTRLTVL.

The rearrangement joins TRBV10-3 to TRBJ2-5, with 10 positions matching TRBD2. CDR3 size: 15 residues. Germline lookup yields CDR1 ENHRY and CDR2 SYGVKD. V gave up 9 bases and J gave up 2 bases; unmatched junction bases: 9. CDR3 coding DNA: TGTGCCATTAAAACTAGCGGGGATCCTCAAGAGACCCAGTACTTC. Translating it yields CAIKTSGDPQETQYF.

This clonotype was found many times. The chain carries TRBV11-2 and TRBJ2-2; TRBD2 matches at 11 bases. The CDR3 sequence is 15 residues long. V dropped 2 bases and J dropped 4; count of bases not matched to a gene: 0. Germline V gene data show CDR1 as SGHAT and CDR2 as FQNNGV. CDR3 protein: CASSLTSGGTGELFF. CDR3 DNA sequence: TGTGCCAGCAGCTTAACTAGCGGGGGCACCGGGGAGCTGTTTTTT.

The chain is built from TRBV12-3 or TRBV12-4 and TRBJ1-1, with a tentative D call TRBD1 (5 bases). CDR3 length: 16 residues. The ends were cut back, 2 bases at V and 0 bases at J, with 13 bases in the middle. The CDR3, as DNA: TGTGCCAGCAGTTTAAAAGGACACCGAATGAACACTGAAGCTTTCTTT. Translation gives CASSLKGHRMNTEAFF.

The chain joins TRBV20-1 to TRBJ1-3; TRBD1 might be the D (5 bases). Germline assignment: CDR1 DFQATT and CDR2 SNEGSKA (reference sequence). V lost 0 bases, J lost 0 bases, and 9 bases lay in between. This CDR3 is 15 amino acids long. The CDR3 region is CSARDGGYSGNTIYF. CDR3 in DNA: TGCAGTGCTAGAGATGGGGGTTACTCTGGAAACACCATATATTTT.

This clonotype has only a few counts. The chain joins TRBV6-5 to TRBJ2-1; 10 bases are shared with TRBD1. V was clipped by 6 bases and J by 7 bases; unmatched bases: 9. Germline V gene lookup returns CDR1 MNHEY and CDR2 SVGAGI. The CDR3 runs 15 residues. The CDR3, as DNA: TGTGCCAGCAGCCGACAGGGGGCTAAAGGGAATGAGCAGTTCTTC. It is translated as CASSRQGAKGNEQFF.

The gene calls are TRBV7-2 and TRBJ1-1; D uncertain. The CDR3 is made up of 11 amino acids. V lost 7 bases and J 8 bases, leaving 11 bases between the germline ends. Germline CDR1 reads SGHTA; CDR2 reads FQGNSA. The CDR3 sequence: CASTPGREAFF. Here the CDR3 DNA reads TGTGCCAGCACCCCCGGCAGAGAAGCTTTCTTT.

This clonotype has a handful of counts. This chain joins TRBV20-1 and TRBJ2-7, with 10 bases that match TRBD1. CDR1 is DFQATT and CDR2 is SNEGSKA in the germline V gene (reference sequence). The CDR3 totals 14 residues. Losses at the gene ends were 6 bases for V and 4 bases for J; bases not matched to a gene: 9. The CDR3 DNA sequence: TGCAGTGCGTCGGGACAGGGGAACCGGTACGAGCAGTACTTC. Translating gives CSASGQGNRYEQYF.

This clonotype was seen a few times. This chain uses TRBV6-6 with TRBJ1-2, with D perhaps TRBD1 (6 bases). Germline loops: CDR1 MNHNY, CDR2 SVGAGI (reference sequence). Trimming left V 5 bases short and J 5 bases short, with 6 bases between. This CDR3 has 11 amino acids. Here the CDR3 reads CASSGQYGYTF. In DNA form, the CDR3 reads TGTGCCAGCAGTGGACAGTATGGCTACACCTTC.

This clonotype showed up just a few times. This chain joins TRBV10-3 and TRBJ1-5; D remains ambiguous. Trimming took off 8 bases at V and 1 base at J, with 12 bases between the two ends. The CDR3 is made up of 14 amino acids. CDR1 is ENHRY, CDR2 SYGVKD, per germline. The CDR3 DNA reads as TGTGCCATCGGACCAGACGGGAGCAATCAGCCCCAGCATTTT. The encoded protein is CAIGPDGSNQPQHF.

In its sample, this clonotype was seen a few times. The rearrangement uses TRBV19 and TRBJ2-3; D is undetermined. The CDR3 has 14 amino acids. V lost 3 bases to trimming and J lost 4 bases, with 11 bases between them. CDR1 and CDR2 (germline): LNHDA, SQIVND (reference sequence). The CDR3 DNA sequence: TGTGCCAGTAGTATTCTAGTTGGCGCAGATACGCAGTATTTT. Protein: CASSILVGADTQYF.

This clonotype was seen ten or more times. The chain recombines TRBV9 with TRBJ2-7, with D uncertain. CDR3 size: 14 residues. The germline V gene has CDR1 SGDLS and CDR2 YYNGEE. V dropped 2 bases and J dropped 0 bases, with 9 bases sitting between them. The DNA for the CDR3 is TGTGCCAGCAGCGTTCAGGTTTCCTCCTACGAGCAGTACTTC. This encodes CASSVQVSSYEQYF.

This clonotype was detected only a few times. The chain carries TRBV20-1 and TRBJ1-5; D gene ambiguous. This CDR3 has 15 residues. Germline V CDR1 and CDR2: DFQATT, SNEGSKA (reference sequence). Trimming cost V 4 bases and J 0 bases, with 13 bases left between them. The CDR3 reads CSATDTFFSNQPQHF. The CDR3 nucleotides are TGCAGTGCTACCGACACCTTTTTTAGCAATCAGCCCCAGCATTTT.

A few counts support this clonotype. The V gene is TRBV27, the J gene TRBJ1-2; D is unresolved. Germline-derived CDR1 and CDR2 are MNHEY and SMNVEV (reference sequence). This CDR3 comprises 15 residues. Trimming cost V 6 bases and J 2 bases, with 16 bases left between them. This CDR3 is CASSTDGVGNYGYTF. The CDR3 DNA follows: TGTGCCAGCAGCACCGACGGGGTAGGGAACTATGGCTACACCTTC.

This clonotype was observed a handful of times. The chain is built from TRBV7-3 and TRBJ2-2; D call uncertain. In germline, CDR1 is SGHTA, CDR2 FQGTGA. CDR3 length: 17 residues. Trimming took off 3 bases at V and 0 bases at J, with 14 bases between the two ends. The CDR3 reads CASSLSKESANTGELFF. The CDR3 DNA is TGTGCCAGCAGCTTGAGTAAGGAATCGGCGAACACCGGGGAGCTGTTTTTT.